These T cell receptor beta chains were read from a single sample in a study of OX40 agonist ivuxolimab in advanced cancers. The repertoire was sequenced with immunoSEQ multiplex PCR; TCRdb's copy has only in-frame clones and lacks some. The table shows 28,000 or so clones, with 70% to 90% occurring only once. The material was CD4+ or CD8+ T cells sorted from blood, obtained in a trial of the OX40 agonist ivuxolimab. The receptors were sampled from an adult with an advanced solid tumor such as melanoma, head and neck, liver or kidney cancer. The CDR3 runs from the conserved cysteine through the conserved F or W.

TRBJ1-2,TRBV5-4,CASTPLGISTVYGYTF
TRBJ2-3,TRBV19,CASSLGTHTDPQYF
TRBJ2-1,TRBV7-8,CASSLAGGGSGDEQFF
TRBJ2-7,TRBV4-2,CASSQETGSSYEQYF
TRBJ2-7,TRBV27,CASSLGPTYEQYF
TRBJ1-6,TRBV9,CASSGDRGGSPLHF
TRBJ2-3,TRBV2,CASKMSPGQSTDTQYF
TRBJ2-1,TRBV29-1,CSVDPKYNEQFF
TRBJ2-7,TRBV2,CASILRTAGHEQYF
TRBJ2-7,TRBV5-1,CASSWGLSESLEQYF
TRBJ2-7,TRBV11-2,CASSLDRGTEQYF
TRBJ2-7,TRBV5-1,CASSLGTYEQYF
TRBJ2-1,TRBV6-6,CASSQQGVEQFF
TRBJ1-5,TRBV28,CASSGWGASNQPQHF
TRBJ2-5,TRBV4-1,CASSPEGSGNAQYF
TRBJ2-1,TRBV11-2,CASRIAGDYNEQFF
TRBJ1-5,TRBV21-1,CASSKALRDRGDQPQHF
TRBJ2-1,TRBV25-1,CASSVALGNEQFF
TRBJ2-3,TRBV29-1,CSVPASGGGTTDTQYF
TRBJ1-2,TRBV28,CASSSLRTGIYGYTF
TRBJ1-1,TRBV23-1,CASGTGRGTEAFF
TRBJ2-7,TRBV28,CASSYRTSGMYEQYF
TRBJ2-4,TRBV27,CASSSAFGERVDIQYF
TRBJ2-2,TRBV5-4,CASSQDKSTTRELFF
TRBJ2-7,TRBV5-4,CGYGPGVSEQYF
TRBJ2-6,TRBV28,CASSPSGRAGANVLTF
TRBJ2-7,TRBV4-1,CASSQEGTGAYEQYF
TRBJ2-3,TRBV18,CASSAMSNTDTQYF
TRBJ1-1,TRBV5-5,CASSLVVREGETEAFF
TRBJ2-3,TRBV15,CATSRDRGTDTQYF
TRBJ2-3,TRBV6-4,CASSDGDLKGTDTQYF
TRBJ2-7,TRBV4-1,CASSQAGLAVYEQYF
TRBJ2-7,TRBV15,CATSSGREIHEQYF
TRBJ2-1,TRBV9,CASSVVGGYNEQFF
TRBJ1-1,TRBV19,CASSIIGDRNTEAFF
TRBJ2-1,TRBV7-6,CASSPTPEGEGSYNEQFF
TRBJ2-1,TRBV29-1,CSVVGASGNDNEQFF
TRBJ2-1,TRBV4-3,CASSQDGKRTNEQFF
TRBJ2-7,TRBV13,CASSLGLRGGEQYF
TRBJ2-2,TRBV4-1,CASSLVHRDDAGELFF
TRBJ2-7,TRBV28,CASSLTSRASYEQYF
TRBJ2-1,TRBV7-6,CASSLEGAGGSGYNEQFF
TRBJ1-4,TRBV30,CACLGGIAYGEKLFF
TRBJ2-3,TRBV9,CASSGGWKADTQYF
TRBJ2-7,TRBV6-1,CASSEVGVGPLKYEQYF
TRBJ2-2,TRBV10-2,CASSGAEEGTGELFF
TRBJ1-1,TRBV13,CASSSLGDRGLVNTEAFF
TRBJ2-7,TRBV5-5,CASSLVSSGRTSSYEQYF
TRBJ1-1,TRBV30,CAWSKIRTEAFF
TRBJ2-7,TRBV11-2,CASSSWTGVEQYF
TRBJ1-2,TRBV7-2,CASSLGGDSPKGYTF